These T cell receptor beta chains were read from a single sample in a study of CD8 T cells in ankylosing spondylitis. MiXCR, applied by TCRdb to the 5' RACE reads, yields one record per CDR3 protein. The table includes about 280,000 distinct CDR3 sequences, around 18% detected once. The sample consisted of blood, either unsorted or a sorted T cell fraction (not recorded which). Every receptor here comes from a male donor with ankylosing spondylitis or in good health (not recorded which). CDR3s include the opening cysteine and the closing phenylalanine or tryptophan. Each record gives: clone size, J gene, D gene, V gene, CDR3 protein, CDR3 DNA. The D gene is left open where the match is weak. Not all rows give a size; the values are once, few, many and, for expanded clones, a class.

size: .; J: TRBJ2-5; D: TRBD2; V: TRBV4-2; CDR3: CASSQDAGGGETQYF; DNA: TGTGCCAGCAGCCAAGATGCGGGGGGTGGGGAGACCCAGTACTTC
size: .; J: TRBJ1-5; D: TRBD1; V: TRBV19; CDR3: CASSISGGRNQPQHF; DNA: TGTGCCAGTAGTATATCAGGGGGTAGGAATCAGCCCCAGCATTTT
size: few; J: TRBJ1-1; D: .; V: TRBV7-9; CDR3: CAWDFLNTEAFF; DNA: TGTGCCTGGGACTTTCTGAACACTGAAGCTTTCTTT
size: .; J: TRBJ2-2; D: .; V: TRBV7-3; CDR3: CASSRQPGTGELFF; DNA: TGTGCCAGCAGCAGACAGCCGGGGACCGGGGAGCTGTTTTTT
size: .; J: TRBJ2-1; D: TRBD2; V: TRBV5-1; CDR3: CASSTGGLAGENEQFF; DNA: TGCGCCAGCAGCACCGGGGGACTAGCGGGAGAGAATGAGCAGTTCTTC
size: .; J: TRBJ1-2; D: .; V: TRBV5-6; CDR3: CASSPQANYGYTF; DNA: TGTGCCAGCAGCCCACAGGCTAACTATGGCTACACCTTC
size: few; J: TRBJ2-1; D: .; V: TRBV29-1; CDR3: CSVGPSGRPGAYNEQFF; DNA: TGCAGCGTTGGCCCCTCGGGGCGACCAGGGGCCTACAATGAGCAGTTCTTC
size: many; J: TRBJ2-1; D: .; V: TRBV3-1; CDR3: CASSQEGTSSYNEQFF; DNA: TGTGCCAGCAGCCAAGAGGGGACATCCTCCTACAATGAGCAGTTCTTC
size: .; J: TRBJ2-2; D: .; V: TRBV9; CDR3: CASSSRLAGELFF; DNA: TGTGCCAGCAGCTCGCGATTGGCCGGGGAGCTGTTTTTT
size: .; J: TRBJ1-1; D: .; V: TRBV11-2; CDR3: CASSLGRDFLGAFF; DNA: TGTGCCAGCAGCTTAGGCCGGGACTTCTTGGGAGCTTTCTTT
size: many; J: TRBJ1-6; D: TRBD1; V: TRBV12-3/TRBV12-4; CDR3: CASSLNLGGTKNSPLHF; DNA: TGTGCCAGCAGTTTAAATTTAGGGGGCACGAAGAATTCACCCCTCCACTTT
size: .; J: TRBJ2-3; D: TRBD2; V: TRBV2; CDR3: CASSLALRGLALSTDTQYF; DNA: TGTGCCAGCAGTTTAGCGCTTCGGGGACTAGCGTTGAGCACAGATACGCAGTATTTT
size: .; J: TRBJ1-1; D: .; V: TRBV15; CDR3: CATSRNTEAFF; DNA: TGTGCCACCAGCAGAAACACTGAAGCTTTCTTT
size: many; J: TRBJ2-1; D: TRBD2; V: TRBV6-4; CDR3: CASSIAGGYNEQFF; DNA: TGTGCCAGCAGTATAGCGGGGGGGTACAATGAGCAGTTCTTC
size: many; J: TRBJ1-2; D: TRBD1; V: TRBV6-5; CDR3: CASSYSGQGDYGYTF; DNA: TGTGCCAGCAGTTACTCGGGACAGGGTGACTATGGCTACACCTTC
size: many; J: TRBJ1-2; D: .; V: TRBV5-1; CDR3: CASSLAGTDGYTF; DNA: TGTGCCAGCAGCTTGGCGGGGACGGATGGCTACACCTTC
size: few; J: TRBJ2-5; D: .; V: TRBV10-3; CDR3: CAISSGLQETQYF; DNA: TGTGCCATCAGTTCGGGACTCCAAGAGACCCAGTACTTC
size: .; J: TRBJ1-3; D: .; V: TRBV7-2; CDR3: CASTGLAGNTIYF; DNA: TGTGCCAGCACAGGGTTAGCTGGAAACACCATATATTTT
size: few; J: TRBJ2-3; D: .; V: TRBV5-1; CDR3: CASSLPPTQYF; DNA: TGCGCCAGCAGCCTTCCTCCTACGCAGTATTTT
size: many; J: TRBJ2-3; D: .; V: TRBV5-1; CDR3: CASSLDGASTDTQYF; DNA: TGTGCCAGCAGCTTGGACGGCGCTAGCACAGATACGCAGTATTTT
size: many; J: TRBJ2-2; D: TRBD1; V: TRBV12-3/TRBV12-4; CDR3: CAGRQGNTGELFF; DNA: TGTGCCGGGAGACAGGGGAACACCGGGGAGCTGTTTTTT
size: few; J: TRBJ2-1; D: .; V: TRBV6-4; CDR3: CASMWEFRYNEQFF; DNA: TGTGCCAGCATGTGGGAGTTCCGTTACAATGAGCAGTTCTTC
size: .; J: TRBJ2-1; D: TRBD1; V: TRBV29-1; CDR3: CSDSLGQDGYNEQFF; DNA: TGCAGCGATTCTCTAGGACAGGACGGATACAATGAGCAGTTCTTC
size: many; J: TRBJ1-4; D: .; V: TRBV5-1; CDR3: CASSSEAVRNNEKLFF; DNA: TGCGCCAGCAGCTCGGAGGCAGTGCGAAATAATGAAAAACTGTTTTTT
size: .; J: TRBJ2-3; D: .; V: TRBV20-1; CDR3: CSAIDWKSTDTQYF; DNA: TGCAGTGCTATCGACTGGAAAAGCACAGATACGCAGTATTTT
size: few; J: TRBJ1-1; D: TRBD1; V: TRBV20-1; CDR3: CSASGGGSEAFF; DNA: TGCAGTGCTTCAGGGGGAGGGAGTGAAGCTTTCTTT
size: few; J: TRBJ2-1; D: .; V: TRBV5-1; CDR3: CASSLLSAVSYNEQFF; DNA: TGCGCCAGCAGCTTGCTCTCCGCCGTTTCCTACAATGAGCAGTTCTTC
size: .; J: TRBJ2-1; D: TRBD2; V: TRBV5-4; CDR3: CASSSRLAGGYEQFF; DNA: TGTGCCAGCAGCTCAAGACTAGCGGGGGGTTATGAGCAGTTCTTC
size: .; J: TRBJ2-1; D: TRBD1; V: TRBV2; CDR3: CAISLATSGTGGNEQFF; DNA: TGTGCCATCAGTTTAGCAACATCCGGGACAGGGGGCAATGAGCAGTTCTTC
size: many; J: TRBJ2-5; D: .; V: TRBV10-3; CDR3: CAISESKAETQYF; DNA: TGTGCCATCAGTGAGTCGAAGGCGGAGACCCAGTACTTC
size: once; J: TRBJ1-6; D: .; V: TRBV5-1; CDR3: CASGLGGGGPENSPLHF; DNA: TGCGCCAGCGGCCTAGGAGGGGGAGGTCCAGAGAATTCACCCCTCCACTTT
size: few; J: TRBJ2-5; D: .; V: TRBV4-1; CDR3: CASSQDYPGTETQYF; DNA: TGCGCCAGCAGCCAAGACTACCCAGGGACGGAGACCCAGTACTTC
size: .; J: TRBJ2-2; D: .; V: TRBV12-3/TRBV12-4; CDR3: CASSLGRTTNTGELFF; DNA: TGTGCCAGCAGTTTGGGCAGGACTACGAACACCGGGGAGCTGTTTTTT
size: few; J: TRBJ1-2; D: .; V: TRBV7-9; CDR3: CASSLAETVNYGYTF; DNA: TGTGCCAGCAGCTTGGCCGAGACAGTTAACTATGGCTACACCTTC
size: .; J: TRBJ2-5; D: .; V: TRBV18; CDR3: CASSGYDRPQETQYF; DNA: TGTGCCAGCTCAGGATACGACAGGCCTCAAGAGACCCAGTACTTC